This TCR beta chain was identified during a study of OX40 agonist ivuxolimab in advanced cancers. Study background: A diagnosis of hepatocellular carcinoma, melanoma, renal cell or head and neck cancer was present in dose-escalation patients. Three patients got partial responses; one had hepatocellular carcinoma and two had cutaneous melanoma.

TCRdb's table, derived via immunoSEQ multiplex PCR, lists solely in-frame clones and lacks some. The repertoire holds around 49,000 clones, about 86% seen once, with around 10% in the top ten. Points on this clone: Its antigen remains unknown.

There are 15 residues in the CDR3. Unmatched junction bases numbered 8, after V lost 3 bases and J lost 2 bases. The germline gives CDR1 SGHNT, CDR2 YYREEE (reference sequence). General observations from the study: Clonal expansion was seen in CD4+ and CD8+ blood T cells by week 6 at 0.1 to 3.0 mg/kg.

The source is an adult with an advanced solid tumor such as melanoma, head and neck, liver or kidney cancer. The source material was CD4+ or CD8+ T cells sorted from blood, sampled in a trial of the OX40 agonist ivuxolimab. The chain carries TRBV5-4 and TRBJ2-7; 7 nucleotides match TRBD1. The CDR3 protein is CASSYQQGPPYEQYF. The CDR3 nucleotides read TGTGCCAGCAGCTACCAACAGGGGCCCCCCTACGAGCAGTACTTC.